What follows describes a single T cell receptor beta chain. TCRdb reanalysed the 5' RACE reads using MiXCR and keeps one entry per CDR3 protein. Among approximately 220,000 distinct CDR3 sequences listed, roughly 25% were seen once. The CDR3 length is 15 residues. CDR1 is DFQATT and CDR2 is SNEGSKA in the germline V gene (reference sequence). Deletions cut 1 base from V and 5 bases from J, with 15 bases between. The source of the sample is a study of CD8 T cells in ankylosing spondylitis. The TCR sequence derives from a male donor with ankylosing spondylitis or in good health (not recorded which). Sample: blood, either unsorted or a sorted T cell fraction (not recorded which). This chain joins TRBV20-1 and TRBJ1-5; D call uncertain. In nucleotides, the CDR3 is TGCAGTGCTAGAGTTGAAGTGTACGGCCATCAGCCCCAGCATTTT. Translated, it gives CSARVEVYGHQPQHF.